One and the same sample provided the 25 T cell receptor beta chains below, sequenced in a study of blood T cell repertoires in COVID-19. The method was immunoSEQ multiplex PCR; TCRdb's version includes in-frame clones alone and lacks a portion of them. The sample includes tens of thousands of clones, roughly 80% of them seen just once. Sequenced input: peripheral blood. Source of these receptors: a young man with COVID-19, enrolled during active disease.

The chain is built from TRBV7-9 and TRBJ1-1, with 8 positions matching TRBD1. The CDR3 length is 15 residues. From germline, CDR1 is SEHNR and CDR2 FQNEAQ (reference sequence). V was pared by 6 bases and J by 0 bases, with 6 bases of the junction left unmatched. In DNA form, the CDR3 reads TGTGCCAGCAGTTCGCGGGACAGGCTGAACACTGAAGCTTTCTTT. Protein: CASSSRDRLNTEAFF.

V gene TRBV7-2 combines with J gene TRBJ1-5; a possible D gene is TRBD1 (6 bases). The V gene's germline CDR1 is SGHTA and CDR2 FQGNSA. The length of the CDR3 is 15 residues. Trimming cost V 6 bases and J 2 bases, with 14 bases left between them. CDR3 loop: CASSPIGGGNQPQHF. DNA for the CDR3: TGTGCCAGCAGTCCTATAGGGGGTGGCAATCAGCCCCAGCATTTT.

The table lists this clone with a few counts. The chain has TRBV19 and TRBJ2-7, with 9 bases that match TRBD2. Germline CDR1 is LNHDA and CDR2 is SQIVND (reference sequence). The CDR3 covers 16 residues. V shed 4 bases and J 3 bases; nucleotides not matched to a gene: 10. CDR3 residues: CASSRVGLANIYEQYF. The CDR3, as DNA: TGTGCCAGTAGTAGGGTCGGACTAGCGAATATCTACGAGCAGTACTTC.

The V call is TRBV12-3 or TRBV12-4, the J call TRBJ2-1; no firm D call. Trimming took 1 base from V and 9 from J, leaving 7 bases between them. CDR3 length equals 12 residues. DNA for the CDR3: TGTGCCAGCAGTTTAGGAGGTCTTGAGCAGTTCTTC. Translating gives CASSLGGLEQFF.

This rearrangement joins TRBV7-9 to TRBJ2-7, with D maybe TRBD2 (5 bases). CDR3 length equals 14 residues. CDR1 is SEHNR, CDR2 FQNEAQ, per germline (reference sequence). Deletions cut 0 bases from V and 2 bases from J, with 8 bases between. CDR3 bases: TGTGCCAGCAGCTTAGCGGAGGAGGCCTACGAGCAGTACTTC. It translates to CASSLAEEAYEQYF.

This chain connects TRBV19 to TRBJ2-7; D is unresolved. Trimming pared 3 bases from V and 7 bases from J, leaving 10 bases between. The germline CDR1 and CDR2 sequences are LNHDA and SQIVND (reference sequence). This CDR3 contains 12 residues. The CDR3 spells CASSIIPSEQYF. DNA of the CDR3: TGTGCCAGTAGTATCATCCCCAGTGAGCAGTACTTC.

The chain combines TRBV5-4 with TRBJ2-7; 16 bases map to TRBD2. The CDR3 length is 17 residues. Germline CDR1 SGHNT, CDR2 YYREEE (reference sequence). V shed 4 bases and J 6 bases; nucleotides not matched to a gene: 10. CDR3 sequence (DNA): TGTGCCAGCAGCCCGGGACTAGCGGGAGGGCCTGAATCCGAGCAGTACTTC. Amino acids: CASSPGLAGGPESEQYF.

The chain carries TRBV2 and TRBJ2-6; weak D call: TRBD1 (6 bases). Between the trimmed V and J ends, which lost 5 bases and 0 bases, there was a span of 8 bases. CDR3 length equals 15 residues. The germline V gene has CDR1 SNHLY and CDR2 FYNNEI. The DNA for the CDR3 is TGTGCCAGCAGTCCGGACAGCTCTGGGGCCAACGTCCTGACTTTC. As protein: CASSPDSSGANVLTF.

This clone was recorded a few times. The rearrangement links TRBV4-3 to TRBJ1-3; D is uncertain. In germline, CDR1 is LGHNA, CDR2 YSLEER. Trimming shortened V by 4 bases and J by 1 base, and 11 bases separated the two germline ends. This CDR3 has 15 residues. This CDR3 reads CASSPTRGSGNTIYF. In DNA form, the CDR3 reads TGCGCCAGCAGCCCCACAAGAGGTTCTGGAAACACCATATATTTT.

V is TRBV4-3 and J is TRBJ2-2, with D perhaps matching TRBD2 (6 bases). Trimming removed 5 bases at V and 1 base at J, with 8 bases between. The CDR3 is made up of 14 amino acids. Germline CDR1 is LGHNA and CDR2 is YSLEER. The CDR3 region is CASSLGGNTGELFF. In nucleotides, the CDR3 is TGCGCCAGCAGCTTGGGAGGGAACACCGGGGAGCTGTTTTTT.

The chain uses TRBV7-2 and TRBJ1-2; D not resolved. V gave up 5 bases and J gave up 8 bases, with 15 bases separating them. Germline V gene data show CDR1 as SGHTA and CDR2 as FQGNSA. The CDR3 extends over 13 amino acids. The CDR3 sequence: CASSPPAVRGYTF. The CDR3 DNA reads TGTGCCAGCAGCCCGCCCGCCGTTAGAGGCTACACCTTC.

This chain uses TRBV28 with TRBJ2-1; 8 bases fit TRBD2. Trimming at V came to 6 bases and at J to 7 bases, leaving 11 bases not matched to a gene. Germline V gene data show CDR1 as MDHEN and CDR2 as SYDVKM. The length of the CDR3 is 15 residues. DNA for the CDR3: TGTGCCAGCAGCCAGGCGGGACTAGTAAGTAATGAGCAGTTCTTC. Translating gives CASSQAGLVSNEQFF.

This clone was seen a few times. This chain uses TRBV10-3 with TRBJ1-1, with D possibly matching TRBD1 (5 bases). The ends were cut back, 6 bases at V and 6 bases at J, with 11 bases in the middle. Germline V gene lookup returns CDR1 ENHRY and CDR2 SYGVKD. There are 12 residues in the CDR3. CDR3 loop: CAIRTQGSEAFF. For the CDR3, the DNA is TGTGCCATCAGAACCCAGGGATCTGAAGCTTTCTTT.

The CDR3 region has the DNA TGTGCCACAACAGGGACAGGGGATGGGACCACTGAAGCTTTCTTT. Amino acid sequence: CATTGTGDGTTEAFF. This chain joins TRBV24-1 and TRBJ1-1, with 10 bases fitting TRBD1. Germline V gene lookup returns CDR1 KGHDR and CDR2 SFDVKD. Trimming removed 10 bases from V and 4 bases from J; junction bases left unmatched: 11. This CDR3 contains 15 residues.

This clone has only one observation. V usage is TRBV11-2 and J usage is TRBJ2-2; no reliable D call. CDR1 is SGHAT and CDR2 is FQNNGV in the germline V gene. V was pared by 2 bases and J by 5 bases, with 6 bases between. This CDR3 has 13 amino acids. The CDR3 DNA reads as TGTGCCAGCAGCTTATATTCTACCGGGGAGCTGTTTTTT. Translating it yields CASSLYSTGELFF.

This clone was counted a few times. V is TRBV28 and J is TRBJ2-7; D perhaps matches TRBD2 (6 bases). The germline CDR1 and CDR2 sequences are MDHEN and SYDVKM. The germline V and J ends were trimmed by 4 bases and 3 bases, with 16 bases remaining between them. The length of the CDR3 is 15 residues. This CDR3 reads CASSSPRGGDYEQYF. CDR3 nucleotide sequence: TGTGCCAGCAGTTCCCCACGGGGCGGGGACTACGAGCAGTACTTC.

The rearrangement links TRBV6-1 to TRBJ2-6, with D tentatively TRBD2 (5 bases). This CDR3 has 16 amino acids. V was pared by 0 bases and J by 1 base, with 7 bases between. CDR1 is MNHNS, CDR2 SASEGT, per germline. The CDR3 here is CASSEASGSGANVLTF. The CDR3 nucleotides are TGTGCCAGCAGTGAAGCGTCGGGGTCTGGGGCCAACGTCCTGACTTTC.

The CDR3 loop is CASSLAPPGQIYYEQYF. The CDR3 bases are TGTGCCAGCAGCTTAGCGCCCCCGGGACAGATATACTACGAGCAGTACTTC. The chain links TRBV7-2 to TRBJ2-7; 7 bases fit TRBD1. Germline V CDR1 and CDR2: SGHTA, FQGNSA. The CDR3 runs 17 residues. J was trimmed by 3 bases and V by 0 bases; bases with no gene match: 11.

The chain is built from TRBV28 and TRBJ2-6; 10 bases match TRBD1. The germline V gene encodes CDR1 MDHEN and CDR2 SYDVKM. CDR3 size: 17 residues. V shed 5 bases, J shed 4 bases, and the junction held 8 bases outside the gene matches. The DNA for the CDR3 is TGTGCCAGCAGTACGACAGGGGGCGCGTTAGGGGCCAACGTCCTGACTTTC. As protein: CASSTTGGALGANVLTF.

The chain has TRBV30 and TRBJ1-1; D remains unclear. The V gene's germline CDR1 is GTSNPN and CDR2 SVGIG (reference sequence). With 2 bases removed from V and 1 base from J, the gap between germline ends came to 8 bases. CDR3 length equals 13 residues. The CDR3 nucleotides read TGTGCCTGGAGTCAGACGGGGAACACTGAAGCTTTCTTT. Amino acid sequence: CAWSQTGNTEAFF.

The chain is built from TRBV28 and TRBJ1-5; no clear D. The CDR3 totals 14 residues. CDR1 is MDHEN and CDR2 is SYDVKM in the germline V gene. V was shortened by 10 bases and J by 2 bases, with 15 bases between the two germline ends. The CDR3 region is CATYGSKRNQPQHF. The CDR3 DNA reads TGTGCCACTTACGGGAGTAAGCGCAATCAGCCCCAGCATTTT.

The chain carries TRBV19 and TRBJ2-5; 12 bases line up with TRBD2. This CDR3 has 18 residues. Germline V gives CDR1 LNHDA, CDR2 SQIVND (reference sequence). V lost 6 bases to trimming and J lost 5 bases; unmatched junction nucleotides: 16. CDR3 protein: CASSIRLAGGGITETQYF. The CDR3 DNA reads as TGTGCCAGTAGCATCCGGCTAGCGGGAGGGGGAATTACGGAGACCCAGTACTTC.

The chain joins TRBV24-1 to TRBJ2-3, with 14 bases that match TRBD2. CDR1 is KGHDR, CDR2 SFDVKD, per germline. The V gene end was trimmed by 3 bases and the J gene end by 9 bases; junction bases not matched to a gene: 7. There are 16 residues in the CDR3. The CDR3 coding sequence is TGTGCCACCAGTGATGGGACTAGCGGGAGATTGGACACGCAGTATTTT. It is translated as CATSDGTSGRLDTQYF.

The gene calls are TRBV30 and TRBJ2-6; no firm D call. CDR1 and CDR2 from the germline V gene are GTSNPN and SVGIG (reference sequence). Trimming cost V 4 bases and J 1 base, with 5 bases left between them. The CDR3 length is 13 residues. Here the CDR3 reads CAWTISGANVLTF. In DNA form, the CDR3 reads TGTGCCTGGACCATTTCTGGGGCCAACGTCCTGACTTTC.

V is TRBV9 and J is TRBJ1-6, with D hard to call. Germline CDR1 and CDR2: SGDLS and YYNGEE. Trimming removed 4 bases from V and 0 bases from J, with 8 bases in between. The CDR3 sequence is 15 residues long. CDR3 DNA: TGTGCCAGCAGCAGGAGTAGCTCCTATAATTCACCCCTCCACTTT. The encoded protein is CASSRSSSYNSPLHF.